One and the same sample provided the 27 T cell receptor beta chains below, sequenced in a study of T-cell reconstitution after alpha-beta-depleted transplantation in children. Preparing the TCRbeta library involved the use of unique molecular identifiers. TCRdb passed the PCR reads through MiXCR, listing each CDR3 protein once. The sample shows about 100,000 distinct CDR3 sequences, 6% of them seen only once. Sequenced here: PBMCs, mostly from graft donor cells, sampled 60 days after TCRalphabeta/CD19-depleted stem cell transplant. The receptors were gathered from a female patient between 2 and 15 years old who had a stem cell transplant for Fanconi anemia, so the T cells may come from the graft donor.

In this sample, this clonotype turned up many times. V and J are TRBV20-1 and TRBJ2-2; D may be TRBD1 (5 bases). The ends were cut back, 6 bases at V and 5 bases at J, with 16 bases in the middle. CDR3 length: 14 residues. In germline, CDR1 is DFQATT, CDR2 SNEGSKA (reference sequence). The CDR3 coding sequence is TGCAGTGCCACAATAGGGGTGAGGACCGGGGAGCTGTTTTTT. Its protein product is CSATIGVRTGELFF.

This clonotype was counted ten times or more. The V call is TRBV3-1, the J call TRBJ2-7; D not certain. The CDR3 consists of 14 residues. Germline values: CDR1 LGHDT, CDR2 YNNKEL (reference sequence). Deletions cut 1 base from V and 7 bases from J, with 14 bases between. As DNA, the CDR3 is TGTGCCAGCAGCCAAGGGGTACCCTCTGGAGAGCAGTACTTC. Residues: CASSQGVPSGEQYF.

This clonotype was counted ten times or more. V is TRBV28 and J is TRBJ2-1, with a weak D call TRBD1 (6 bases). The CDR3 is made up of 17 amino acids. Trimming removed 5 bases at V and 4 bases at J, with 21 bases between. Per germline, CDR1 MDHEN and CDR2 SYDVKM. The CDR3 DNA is TGTGCCAGCAGTCCCTCTTACAGGGTTAGGGCTTACAATGAGCAGTTCTTC. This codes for CASSPSYRVRAYNEQFF.

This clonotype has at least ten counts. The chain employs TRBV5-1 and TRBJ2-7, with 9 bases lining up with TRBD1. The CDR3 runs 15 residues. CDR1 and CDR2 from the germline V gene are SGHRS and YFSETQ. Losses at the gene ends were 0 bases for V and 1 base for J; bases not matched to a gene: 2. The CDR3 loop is CASSLGGTGSYEQYF. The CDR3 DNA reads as TGCGCCAGCAGCTTGGGCGGGACAGGGTCCTACGAGCAGTACTTC. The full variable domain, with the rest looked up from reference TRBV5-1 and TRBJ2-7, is KAGVTQTPRYLIKTRGQQVTLSCSPISGHRSVSWYQQTPGQGLQFLFEYFSETQRNKGNFPGRFSGRQFSNSRSEMNVSTLELGDSALYLCASSLGGTGSYEQYFGPGTRLTVT.

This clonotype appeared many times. The CDR3 protein is CASSRWLREQYF. CDR3 DNA sequence: TGTGCCAGCAGCAGGTGGTTAAGGGAGCAGTACTTC. The rearrangement uses TRBV28 and TRBJ2-7; D not resolved. CDR3 size: 12 residues. Germline CDR1 MDHEN, CDR2 SYDVKM. V was cut by 6 bases and J by 7 bases, with 13 bases left in between.

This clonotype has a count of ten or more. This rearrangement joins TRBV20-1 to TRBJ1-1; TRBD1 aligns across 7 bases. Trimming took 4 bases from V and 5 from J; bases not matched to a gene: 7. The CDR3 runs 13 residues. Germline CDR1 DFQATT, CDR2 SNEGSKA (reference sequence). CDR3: CSANRGGRTEAFF. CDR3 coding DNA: TGCAGTGCTAACAGGGGCGGGCGGACTGAAGCTTTCTTT.

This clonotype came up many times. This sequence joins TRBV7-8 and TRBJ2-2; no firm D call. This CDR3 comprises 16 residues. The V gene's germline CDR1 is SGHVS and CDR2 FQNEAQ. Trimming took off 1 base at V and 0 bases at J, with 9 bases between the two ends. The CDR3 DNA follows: TGTGCCAGCAGCTTAGTTTCAGGCGCGAACACCGGGGAGCTGTTTTTT. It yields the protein CASSLVSGANTGELFF.

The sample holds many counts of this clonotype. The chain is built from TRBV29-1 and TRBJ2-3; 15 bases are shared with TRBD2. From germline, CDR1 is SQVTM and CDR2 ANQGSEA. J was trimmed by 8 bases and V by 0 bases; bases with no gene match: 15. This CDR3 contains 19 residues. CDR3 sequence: CSVEDPHSAGLAGGGTQYF. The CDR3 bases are TGCAGCGTTGAAGATCCTCATTCCGCGGGACTAGCGGGGGGAGGTACGCAGTATTTT.

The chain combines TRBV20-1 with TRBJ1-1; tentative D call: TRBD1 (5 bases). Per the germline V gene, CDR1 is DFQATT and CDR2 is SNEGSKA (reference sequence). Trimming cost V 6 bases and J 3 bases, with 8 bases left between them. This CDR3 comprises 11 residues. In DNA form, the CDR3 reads TGCAGTGCCGGGGGGTACACTGAAGCTTTCTTT. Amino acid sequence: CSAGGYTEAFF.

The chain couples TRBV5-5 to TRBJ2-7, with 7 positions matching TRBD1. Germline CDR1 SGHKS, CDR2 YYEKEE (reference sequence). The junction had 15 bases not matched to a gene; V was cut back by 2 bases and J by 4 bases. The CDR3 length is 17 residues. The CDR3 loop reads CASSLGEGEQGRYEQYF. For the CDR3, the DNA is TGTGCCAGCAGCTTAGGTGAAGGAGAACAGGGGAGATACGAGCAGTACTTC.

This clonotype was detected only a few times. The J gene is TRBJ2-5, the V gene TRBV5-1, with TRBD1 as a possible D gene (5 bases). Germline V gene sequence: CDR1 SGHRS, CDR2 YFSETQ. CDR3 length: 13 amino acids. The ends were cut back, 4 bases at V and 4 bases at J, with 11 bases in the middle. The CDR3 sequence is CASSSDSRETQYF. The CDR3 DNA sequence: TGCGCCAGCAGCAGTGACAGTCGAGAGACCCAGTACTTC.

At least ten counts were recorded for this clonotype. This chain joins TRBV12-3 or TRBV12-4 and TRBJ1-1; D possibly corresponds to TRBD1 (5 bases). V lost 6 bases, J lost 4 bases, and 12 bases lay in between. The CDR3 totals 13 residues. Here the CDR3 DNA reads TGTGCCAGCAGCCGCAGGGAGGGCACTGAAGCTTTCTTT. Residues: CASSRREGTEAFF.

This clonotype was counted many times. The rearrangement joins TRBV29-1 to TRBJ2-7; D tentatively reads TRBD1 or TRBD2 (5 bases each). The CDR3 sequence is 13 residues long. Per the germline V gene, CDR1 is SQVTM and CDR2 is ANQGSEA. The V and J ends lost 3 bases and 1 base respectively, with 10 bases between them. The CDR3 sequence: CSVETGQSYEQYF. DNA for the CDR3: TGCAGCGTTGAGACGGGGCAGTCCTACGAGCAGTACTTC.

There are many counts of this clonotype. Here the CDR3 DNA reads TGTGCCAGCAGCCAATGGCTAGACCAAGAGACCCAGTACTTC. The encoded protein is CASSQWLDQETQYF. This chain links TRBV3-1 with TRBJ2-5; the D is unclear. This CDR3 contains 14 residues. Trimming pared 2 bases from V and 0 bases from J, leaving 7 bases between. Per germline, CDR1 LGHDT and CDR2 YNNKEL (reference sequence).

In DNA form, the CDR3 reads TGTGCCGGGGTTCACCTAGCCAAAAACATTCAGTACTTC. Amino acids: CAGVHLAKNIQYF. This chain connects TRBV2 to TRBJ2-4; no firm D call. CDR1 and CDR2 from the germline V gene are SNHLY and FYNNEI. This CDR3 comprises 13 residues. V lost 11 bases to trimming and J lost 0 bases, with 11 bases between them.

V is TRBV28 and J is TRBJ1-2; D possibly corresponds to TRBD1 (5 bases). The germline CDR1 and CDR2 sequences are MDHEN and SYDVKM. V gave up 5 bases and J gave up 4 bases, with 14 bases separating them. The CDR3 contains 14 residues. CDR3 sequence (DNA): TGTGCCAGCAGTCCCATTGACAGATCCTATGGCTACACCTTC. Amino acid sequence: CASSPIDRSYGYTF.

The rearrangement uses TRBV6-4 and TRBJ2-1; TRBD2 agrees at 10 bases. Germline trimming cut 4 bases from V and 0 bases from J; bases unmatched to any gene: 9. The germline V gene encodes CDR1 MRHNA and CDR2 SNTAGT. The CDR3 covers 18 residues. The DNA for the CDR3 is TGTGCCAGCAGTGCGGGACTAGCGATGGGAAACTCCTACAATGAGCAGTTCTTC. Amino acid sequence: CASSAGLAMGNSYNEQFF.

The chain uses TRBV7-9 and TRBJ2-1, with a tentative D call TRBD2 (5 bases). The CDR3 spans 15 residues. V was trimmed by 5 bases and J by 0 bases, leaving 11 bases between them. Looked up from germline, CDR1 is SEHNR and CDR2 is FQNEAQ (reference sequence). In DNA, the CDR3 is TGTGCCAGCAGCCCGTTGGGGAGCTCCTACAATGAGCAGTTCTTC. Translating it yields CASSPLGSSYNEQFF.

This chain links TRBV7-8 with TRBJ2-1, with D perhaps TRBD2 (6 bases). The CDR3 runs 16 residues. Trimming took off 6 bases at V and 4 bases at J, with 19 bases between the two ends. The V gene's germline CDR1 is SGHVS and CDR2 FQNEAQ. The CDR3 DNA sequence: TGTGCCAGCAGTTTGACTACGGGAGTTCTTTACAATGAGCAGTTCTTC. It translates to CASSLTTGVLYNEQFF.

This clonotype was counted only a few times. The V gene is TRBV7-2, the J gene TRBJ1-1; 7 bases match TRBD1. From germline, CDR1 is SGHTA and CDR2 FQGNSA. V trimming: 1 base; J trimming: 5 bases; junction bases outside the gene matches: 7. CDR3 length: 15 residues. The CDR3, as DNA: TGTGCCAGCAGCTTAGTGGCAGGGGGAGGGACTGAAGCTTTCTTT. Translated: CASSLVAGGGTEAFF.

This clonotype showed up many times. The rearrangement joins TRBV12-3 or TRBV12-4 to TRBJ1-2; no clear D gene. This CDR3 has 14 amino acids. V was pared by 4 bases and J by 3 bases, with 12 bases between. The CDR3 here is CASSSDGWHYGYTF. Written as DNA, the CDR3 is TGTGCCAGCAGTTCTGACGGGTGGCACTATGGCTACACCTTC.

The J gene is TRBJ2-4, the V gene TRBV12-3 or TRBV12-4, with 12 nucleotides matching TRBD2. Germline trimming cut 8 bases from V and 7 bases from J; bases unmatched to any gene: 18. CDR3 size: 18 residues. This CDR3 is CASCLHALAGGQVNIQYF. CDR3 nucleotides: TGTGCCAGCTGCCTTCACGCACTAGCGGGAGGCCAAGTGAACATTCAGTACTTC.

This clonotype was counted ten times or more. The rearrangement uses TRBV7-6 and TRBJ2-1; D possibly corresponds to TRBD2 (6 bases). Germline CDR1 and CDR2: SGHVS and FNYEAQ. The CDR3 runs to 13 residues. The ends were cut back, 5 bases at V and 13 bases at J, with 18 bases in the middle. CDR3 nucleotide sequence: TGTGCCAGCAGCCCAACCCCTACTAGCTCTCAGTTCTTC. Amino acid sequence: CASSPTPTSSQFF.

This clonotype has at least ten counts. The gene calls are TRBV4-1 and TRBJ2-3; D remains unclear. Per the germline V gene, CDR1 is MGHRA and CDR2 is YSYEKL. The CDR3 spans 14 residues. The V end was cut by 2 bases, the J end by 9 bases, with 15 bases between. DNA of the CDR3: TGCGCCAGCAGCCAACTCCCAGGATCGTGGACGCAGTATTTT. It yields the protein CASSQLPGSWTQYF.

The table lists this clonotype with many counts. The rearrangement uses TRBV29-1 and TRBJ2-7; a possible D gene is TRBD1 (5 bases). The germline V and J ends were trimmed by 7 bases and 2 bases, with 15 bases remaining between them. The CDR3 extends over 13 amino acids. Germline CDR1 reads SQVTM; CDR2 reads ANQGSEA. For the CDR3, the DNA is TGCAGCGCAAAGACAGAGATCCCCTACGAGCAGTACTTC. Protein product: CSAKTEIPYEQYF.

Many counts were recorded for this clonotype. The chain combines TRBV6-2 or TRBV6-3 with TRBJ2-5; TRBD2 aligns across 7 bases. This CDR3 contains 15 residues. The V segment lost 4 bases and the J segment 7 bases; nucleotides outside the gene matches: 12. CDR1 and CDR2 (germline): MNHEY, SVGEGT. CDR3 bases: TGTGCCAGCAGTTCGACTAGCCCTTACATTGGGACCCAGTACTTC. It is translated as CASSSTSPYIGTQYF.

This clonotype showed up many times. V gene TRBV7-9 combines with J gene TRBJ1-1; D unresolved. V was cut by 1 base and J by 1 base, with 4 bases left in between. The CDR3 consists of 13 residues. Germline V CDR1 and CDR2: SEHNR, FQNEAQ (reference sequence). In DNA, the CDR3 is TGTGCCAGCAGCTTAGTGGGGAACACTGAAGCTTTCTTT. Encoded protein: CASSLVGNTEAFF.